These 21 T cell receptor beta chains were sequenced from one sample in a study of shared clonotypes between healthy human individuals (dated by TCRdb to 2019 to 2021). The library was generated by the immunoSEQ multiplex PCR assay. TCRdb obtained this table from immuneACCESS and retained in-frame rearrangements with V and J assigned. These tables miss some clones; where compared with another copy, unresolved V genes account for less than half of the shortfall, and the remainder is unexplained. This sample holds 550,000 to 800,000 clones; approximately 79% were observed only once. The ten largest clones capture 1.5% to 2% of the sample. Sequencing was performed on memory CD4+ T cells sorted from blood. Interpreted using the paper, the cell subset or site label stands for: CD45RA-negative fraction. These receptors were collected from a young woman in good health.

This clone was counted once. V and J are TRBV2 and TRBJ2-1, with TRBD2 identical over 11 bases. CDR1 is SNHLY and CDR2 is FYNNEI in the germline V gene. J gave up 5 bases and V 3 bases, and 3 bases lay outside the gene matches. The CDR3 consists of 15 residues. The CDR3 spells CASSEASGRNNEQFF. The CDR3 nucleotides are TGTGCCAGCAGTGAGGCTAGCGGGAGGAACAATGAGCAGTTCTTC.

The J gene is TRBJ2-2, the V gene TRBV27; 7 positions agree with TRBD1. V trimming: 5 bases; J trimming: 7 bases; junction bases outside the gene matches: 7. Germline V gene lookup returns CDR1 MNHEY and CDR2 SMNVEV (reference sequence). This CDR3 is built from 14 residues. CDR3 bases: TGTGCCAGCAGTATCACAGGGGCCGGCGGGGAGCTGTTTTTT. It encodes CASSITGAGGELFF.

The rearrangement links TRBV5-1 to TRBJ1-1, with D perhaps matching TRBD1 (5 bases). This CDR3 comprises 15 residues. V gave up 4 bases and J gave up 1 base, with 14 bases separating them. From germline, CDR1 is SGHRS and CDR2 YFSETQ. The CDR3 DNA is TGCGCCAGCAGCCCTGGACACGAGGGGAACACTGAAGCTTTCTTT. Encoded protein: CASSPGHEGNTEAFF.

This chain connects TRBV19 to TRBJ2-1; 8 bases are shared with TRBD1. CDR1 and CDR2 (germline): LNHDA, SQIVND (reference sequence). There are 16 residues in the CDR3. Trimming at V came to 1 base and at J to 8 bases, leaving 10 bases not matched to a gene. CDR3 amino acids: CASSIGQGAQGHEQFF. The DNA for the CDR3 is TGTGCCAGTAGTATAGGTCAGGGGGCCCAGGGACATGAGCAGTTCTTC.

The chain couples TRBV11-3 to TRBJ2-1, with D uncertain. Trimming took off 4 bases at V and 6 bases at J, with 13 bases between the two ends. This CDR3 is built from 14 residues. The germline gives CDR1 SGHNT, CDR2 YENEEA. The CDR3 region has the DNA TGTGCCAGCAGCTCGGATAGCCCGGGCAATGAGCAGTTCTTC. Its protein product is CASSSDSPGNEQFF.

This chain connects TRBV28 to TRBJ2-7, with D unresolved. V was pared by 6 bases and J by 0 bases, with 18 bases between. Germline loops: CDR1 MDHEN, CDR2 SYDVKM. The length of the CDR3 is 16 residues. The CDR3 region is CASSPRVTSSSYEQYF. The CDR3 coding sequence is TGTGCCAGCAGCCCCCGCGTTACTTCTTCCTCCTACGAGCAGTACTTC.

A remark on this clone: Compared with germline, one end of the junction differs, possibly owing to a read error. DNA of the CDR3: TGTGCCAGCACCTTACCGGGACTAGCGGGCACCGGGGAGCTGTTTTTT. Its protein product is CASTLPGLAGTGELFF. The V and J genes are TRBV7-2 and TRBJ2-2, with 12 bases lining up with TRBD2. CDR3 size: 16 residues. Germline CDR1 SGHTA, CDR2 FQGNSA. The full variable domain, in which reference TRBV7-2 and TRBJ2-2 provide the parts outside the CDR3, is GAGVSQSPSNKVTEKGKDVELRCDPISGHTALYWYRQSLGQGLEFLIYFQGNSAPDKSGLPSDRFSAERTGGSVSTLTIQRTQQEDSAVYLCASTLPGLAGTGELFFGEGSRLTVL.

V is TRBV19 and J is TRBJ1-2; perhaps TRBD1 as D (5 bases). Germline-derived CDR1 and CDR2 are LNHDA and SQIVND (reference sequence). The CDR3 runs to 15 residues. V shed 5 bases and J shed 2 bases, with 15 bases lying between them. CDR3 region: CASSEVPGGNYGYTF. CDR3 sequence (DNA): TGTGCCAGTAGTGAGGTTCCGGGGGGAAACTATGGCTACACCTTC.

With respect to this clone: At one of its ends the junction is not consistent with the germline gene, which may arise from a read error. CDR3 bases: TGTGCCAGCAGTTCGTTCTTGGGCCCCGCTGTGCACTTC. It specifies CASSSFLGPAVHF. The chain couples TRBV28 to TRBJ2-7; D not resolved. CDR1 and CDR2 (germline): MDHEN, SYDVKM. The CDR3 is made up of 13 amino acids. The variable domain in full, with the rest retrieved from reference TRBV28 and TRBJ2-7, is DVKVTQSSRYLVKRTGEKVFLECVQDMDHENMFWYRQDPGLGLRLIYFSYDVKMKEKGDIPEGYSVSREKKERFSLILESASTNQTSMYLCASSSFLGPAVHFGPGTRLTVT.

The DNA for the CDR3 is TGTGCCAGCAGCCCCTGGGGGACAGATACGCAGTATTTT. Its protein product is CASSPWGTDTQYF. V gene TRBV7-9 combines with J gene TRBJ2-3; D might be TRBD1 or TRBD2, each matching 5 bases. The length of the CDR3 is 13 residues. Trimming stripped 5 bases from V and 3 bases from J, with 9 bases between. Per the germline V gene, CDR1 is SEHNR and CDR2 is FQNEAQ (reference sequence). The variable domain in full, with the rest retrieved from reference TRBV7-9 and TRBJ2-3, is DTGVSQNPRHKITKRGQNVTFRCDPISEHNRLYWYRQTLGQGPEFLTYFQNEAQLEKSRLLSDRFSAERPKGSFSTLEIQRTEQGDSAMYLCASSPWGTDTQYFGPGTRLTVL.

Here the CDR3 reads CASSSPVGSAWSLYEQYF. The CDR3 nucleotides are TGTGCCAGCAGTTCCCCTGTTGGCAGCGCATGGTCCCTCTACGAGCAGTACTTC. V usage is TRBV28 and J usage is TRBJ2-7, with D uncertain. Germline V gene data show CDR1 as MDHEN and CDR2 as SYDVKM. The V end lost 4 bases, the J end lost 3 bases, and 25 bases lay between the germline ends. This CDR3 region has 18 residues. Filled out from reference TRBV28 and TRBJ2-7, the complete variable domain reads DVKVTQSSRYLVKRTGEKVFLECVQDMDHENMFWYRQDPGLGLRLIYFSYDVKMKEKGDIPEGYSVSREKKERFSLILESASTNQTSMYLCASSSPVGSAWSLYEQYFGPGTRLTVT.

This chain uses TRBV6-1 with TRBJ2-1; TRBD2 aligns across 10 bases. J lost 7 bases, V lost 3 bases, and 9 bases had no gene match. Per the germline V gene, CDR1 is MNHNS and CDR2 is SASEGT. This CDR3 has 16 amino acids. The CDR3 reads CASSDLAGAFGNEQFF. In nucleotides, the CDR3 is TGTGCCAGCAGTGATCTAGCGGGAGCTTTTGGGAATGAGCAGTTCTTC.

This rearrangement joins TRBV5-1 to TRBJ2-5, with D perhaps TRBD1 (6 bases). CDR3 size: 15 residues. Trimming took off 4 bases at V and 2 bases at J, with 15 bases between the two ends. CDR1 and CDR2 (germline): SGHRS, YFSETQ. DNA of the CDR3: TGCGCCAGCAGCCCTGGACAGACGACGCAAGAGACCCAGTACTTC. It codes for CASSPGQTTQETQYF.

The chain's CDR3 is CASSVETGLVYEQYF. The CDR3 bases are TGTGCCAGCAGCGTCGAGACAGGGTTGGTCTACGAGCAGTACTTC. This chain joins TRBV6-1 and TRBJ2-7, with 7 bases lining up with TRBD1. In germline, CDR1 is MNHNS, CDR2 SASEGT. V shed 6 bases, J shed 3 bases, and the junction held 11 bases outside the gene matches. The CDR3 is 15 residues long.

This clone has just one count. This CDR3 is CASSESTGGSANEKLFF. In nucleotides, the CDR3 is TGTGCCAGCAGTGAATCGACAGGGGGCAGCGCTAATGAAAAACTGTTTTTT. The V and J genes are TRBV25-1 and TRBJ1-4, with 10 bases that match TRBD1. The CDR3 is 17 residues long. CDR1 and CDR2 from the germline V gene are MGHDK and SYGVNS. After removal of 1 base from V and 3 bases from J, the junction contained 5 bases not matched to a gene.

The chain employs TRBV30 and TRBJ2-5, with D maybe TRBD2 (5 bases). CDR1 GTSNPN and CDR2 SVGIG come from the germline V gene (reference sequence). This CDR3 contains 14 residues. Trimming pared 0 bases from V and 2 bases from J, leaving 10 bases between. CDR3 nucleotide sequence: TGTGCCTGGAGTGTACGTGGACTGCAAGAGACCCAGTACTTC. Translated: CAWSVRGLQETQYF. Full variable domain (missing parts from reference TRBV30 and TRBJ2-5): SQTIHQWPATLVQPVGSPLSLECTVEGTSNPNLYWYRQAAGRGLQLLFYSVGIGQISSEVPQNLSASRPQDRQFILSSKKLLLSDSGFYLCAWSVRGLQETQYFGPGTRLLVL.

The rearrangement links TRBV6-1 to TRBJ2-5; D perhaps matches TRBD2 (7 bases). Trimming cost V 10 bases and J 0 bases, with 15 bases left between them. The CDR3 is made up of 14 amino acids. The germline V gene has CDR1 MNHNS and CDR2 SASEGT. DNA for the CDR3: TGTGCCATACAAGGGAGGGGGTACCAAGAGACCCAGTACTTC. This translates into CAIQGRGYQETQYF.

In its sample, this clone was seen a few times. In the same sample, other DNA sequences code for this CDR3. The chain has TRBV6-1 and TRBJ1-4; no clear D gene. CDR1 is MNHNS and CDR2 is SASEGT in the germline V gene. This CDR3 has 14 residues. V was shortened by 1 base and J by 5 bases, with 8 bases between the two germline ends. The CDR3, as DNA: TGTGCCAGCAGTGAAGGGGGTATCAATGAAAAACTGTTTTTT. This encodes CASSEGGINEKLFF.

This clone was detected once. This chain links TRBV2 with TRBJ2-7; no clear D gene. Trimming cost V 7 bases and J 3 bases, with 13 bases left between them. The CDR3 is 13 residues long. Germline V lookup: CDR1 SNHLY, CDR2 FYNNEI. CDR3 loop: CASIETPYYEQYF. DNA of the CDR3: TGTGCCAGCATTGAGACGCCATACTACGAGCAGTACTTC.

This clone was detected once. The chain combines TRBV6-1 with TRBJ2-1; D is unresolved. CDR1 and CDR2 from the germline V gene are MNHNS and SASEGT. The V and J ends lost 5 bases and 5 bases respectively, with 4 bases between them. CDR3 size: 11 residues. CDR3 sequence: CASSLDNEQFF. The CDR3, as DNA: TGTGCCAGCAGTTTGGACAATGAGCAGTTCTTC.

The sample holds a few counts of this clone. This chain joins TRBV10-3 and TRBJ2-7; D may be TRBD1 or TRBD2 (5 bases each). CDR3 size: 15 residues. Germline-derived CDR1 and CDR2 are ENHRY and SYGVKD. The V end was cut by 4 bases, the J end by 4 bases, with 17 bases between. This CDR3 reads CAISGGTIVRYEQYF. The DNA for the CDR3 is TGTGCCATCAGTGGAGGGACCATCGTCCGTTACGAGCAGTACTTC.